The present TCR beta chain was sequenced within a study of blood T cells in healthy people across ages (dated by TCRdb to between 2015 and 2017). Describing the broader study: In model experiments, roughly one uniquely barcoded TCR beta cDNA molecule per two T cells was captured by template switching. The study measured age-related changes in TCR beta repertoire diversity using deep sequencing normalized with unique cDNA molecular identifiers. The donors were split into four age groups: young (average about 16 years), middle-aged (roughly 39), aged (62) and long-lived (roughly 88). Donors of different ages were randomly distributed across sequencing lanes to avoid experimental bias. Using the same blood draw, the study looked at two additional independent replicas of 1 million unique cDNA reads for two donors, one aged 18 to 30 and the other aged 80 or older.

The 39 donors, aged about 6 to 95 years, were systemically healthy Caucasian individuals from Russia. Each donor gave 8 to 10 milliliters of peripheral blood, collected into EDTA-treated Vacutainer tubes. PBMCs were isolated by Ficoll-Paque density-gradient centrifugation, with at least 6 million obtained per sample. Total RNA, at least 5.5 micrograms per sample, was extracted from PBMCs with Trizol reagent. For every donor, flow cytometry on a PBMC aliquot measured the percentage of naive CD45RAhigh/CD27high T cells. The CDR3 measures 12 amino acids from cysteine to phenylalanine. Only the CDR3 region is kept as DNA, spanning 36 bases read in frame from base 1. The junction shows trimming of 3 bases on V and 5 bases on J, plus 7 bases between the germline ends. General conclusions and limits of the study: The long-lived group showed more naive CD4+ T cells, fewer expanded clones and increased TCR diversity than the aged group, suggesting age selection. As age increased, observed TCR beta diversity per million T cells dropped in a roughly linear way, and a significant reduction was already evident by age 40. The CMV infection status of donors was not known, potentially confounding age-related changes in expanded clonotypes. Because profiling used bulk unsorted PBMCs, naive and antigen-experienced compartments could not be compared conclusively. Observed TCR beta diversity correlated strongly with the percentage of naive T cells measured by flow cytometry. Estimates of total diversity based on one million sequenced T cells were considered lower bounds and underestimates.

Note on this clonotype: Its antigen is still unknown. No quality values exist for individual bases; no much larger clone is one base distant.

The method behind the library was 5' RACE. TCRdb records Illumina HiSeq 2500 as the sequencer. A second PCR of about 7 to 12 cycles was run with a J-beta primer mix and a sample-barcoded 5' primer. A unique molecular identifier was introduced onto each TCR beta cDNA molecule by a template-switch 5' adaptor carrying 12 random nucleotides. At least 2.5 million CDR3-containing paired-end reads were obtained from each sample. First-strand cDNA was synthesized from all RNA with the Mint cDNA synthesis kit, primed by a TRBC-specific oligonucleotide. All cDNA was treated with uracil-DNA glycosylase and then went through a first 18-cycle PCR with the universal primers M1SS and BC2_uni_R. Turning to the authors' computational methods: For normalization, 1 million high-quality reads, each with a distinct molecular identifier, were randomly selected from each sample. Instead of being binned into consensus sequences, reads with shared molecular identifiers were discarded. CDR3 identification, clonotype clustering and error correction used MiTCR with a Q25 quality threshold and the strictest error-elimination algorithm. A nonparametric unseen species model with Euler transformation was used to estimate a lower bound on total TCR beta diversity. TCRdb's own reprocessing of the public reads used fastp at Q25 and MiXCR and kept productive beta chains. Entries that share a CDR3 protein sequence are merged under the most common genes and DNA. These V and J calls derive from TCRdb rather than the authors' analysis. The table for this sample lists 1.5 million to 2 million distinct CDR3 sequences; approximately 50% of them were counted only once. The ten largest clones add up to less than 2.5% of the sample.

The sequenced sample consisted of blood. The sequence came from a woman aged 40 to 55 in good health. The V and J segments used are TRBV12-3 or TRBV12-4 and TRBJ1-1; the D gene lacks a confident call. The bases are TGTGCCAGCAGTTTTGGGGTAACTGAAGCTTTCTTT. The translation is CASSFGVTEAFF.